A single sample is the source of the 12 T cell receptor beta chains below, sequenced in a study of blood T cells in healthy people across ages. Together with a sample-barcoded 5' primer, a J-beta primer mix was included in a second PCR lasting roughly 6 to 12 cycles. One entry per CDR3 protein results from TCRdb running MiXCR on the 5' RACE reads. Of approximately 1,100,000 distinct CDR3 sequences in the sample, 40% to 50% were seen once. The sequenced sample consisted of blood. These receptors all stem from a woman aged 55-69 years in good health.

Notes on this clonotype: This may stem from a read error, because a much larger clone lies one nucleotide away. The V gene is TRBV6-6, the J gene TRBJ2-7; D possibly uses TRBD1 or TRBD2 (5 bases each). TRBJ2-5 explains the end of the DNA better; the J call may be wrong. The CDR3 is made up of 13 amino acids. The germline V gene encodes CDR1 MNHNY and CDR2 SVGAGI (reference sequence). CDR3 protein: CANSYYGAQTQYF. As DNA, the CDR3 is TGTGCCAACAGTTATTACGGGGCACAGACCCAGTACTTC.

There are many counts of this clonotype. The rearrangement links TRBV29-1 to TRBJ2-1, with a tentative D call TRBD2 (5 bases). There are 14 residues in the CDR3. Trimming left V 6 bases short and J 3 bases short, with 15 bases between. Germline assignment: CDR1 SQVTM and CDR2 ANQGSEA. The CDR3 loop is CSVDPYGVYNEQFF. CDR3 coding DNA: TGCAGCGTAGACCCATACGGGGTCTACAATGAGCAGTTCTTC.

This clonotype was detected many times. The chain uses TRBV6-2 or TRBV6-3 and TRBJ2-7, with D perhaps matching TRBD2 (6 bases). V was pared by 6 bases and J by 5 bases, with 14 bases between. Germline V CDR1 and CDR2: MNHEY, SVGEGT. This CDR3 is 13 amino acids long. The CDR3: CASSGDLGNEQYF. CDR3 nucleotide sequence: TGTGCCAGCAGCGGGGACTTAGGCAACGAGCAGTACTTC.

This chain connects TRBV20-1 to TRBJ2-1; D perhaps matches TRBD2 (5 bases). The CDR3 runs 15 residues. Per germline, CDR1 DFQATT and CDR2 SNEGSKA (reference sequence). Trimming left V 0 bases short and J 2 bases short, with 11 bases between. CDR3 sequence (DNA): TGCAGTGCTAGAGAGGTGGGAGTAACCTACAATGAGCAGTTCTTC. It translates to CSAREVGVTYNEQFF.

The chain is built from TRBV13 and TRBJ2-5; weak D call: TRBD2 (6 bases). CDR1 and CDR2 from the germline V gene are PRHDT and FYEKMQ (reference sequence). Between the trimmed V and J ends, which lost 5 bases and 2 bases, there was a span of 12 bases. This CDR3 is built from 14 residues. The CDR3: CASSPRELQETQYF. The DNA of the CDR3 is TGTGCCAGCAGCCCCCGGGAGCTACAAGAGACCCAGTACTTC. Together with reference TRBV13 and TRBJ2-5, the CDR3 gives the full variable domain: AAGVIQSPRHLIKEKRETATLKCYPIPRHDTVYWYQQGPGQDPQFLISFYEKMQSDKGSIPDRFSAQQFSDYHSELNMSSLELGDSALYFCASSPRELQETQYFGPGTRLLVL.

This chain connects TRBV27 to TRBJ1-4, with D unclear. V was trimmed by 0 bases and J by 2 bases, leaving 4 bases between them. This CDR3 spans 14 amino acids. Germline V gives CDR1 MNHEY, CDR2 SMNVEV (reference sequence). The CDR3 region is CASSLSFTNEKLFF. CDR3 DNA sequence: TGTGCCAGCAGTTTATCGTTTACTAATGAAAAACTGTTTTTT.

The chain employs TRBV6-5 and TRBJ1-2; 7 nucleotides agree with TRBD1. The junction had 10 bases not matched to a gene; V was cut back by 5 bases and J by 4 bases. Looked up from germline, CDR1 is MNHEY and CDR2 is SVGAGI. This CDR3 is built from 15 residues. This chain's CDR3 is CASSDDYRDSYGYTF. CDR3 DNA sequence: TGTGCCAGCAGTGACGACTACAGGGACAGCTATGGCTACACCTTC.

This clonotype came up a few times. The J gene is TRBJ2-7, the V gene TRBV27; D is ambiguous. V lost 5 bases and J 7 bases, leaving 18 bases between the germline ends. CDR3 size: 14 residues. CDR1 is MNHEY, CDR2 SMNVEV, per germline (reference sequence). CDR3 amino acids: CASSTASLRREQYF. DNA of the CDR3: TGTGCCAGCAGTACCGCCTCGTTACGAAGGGAGCAGTACTTC.

In this sample, this clonotype turned up once. Compared with germline, one end of the junction differs, possibly owing to a read error. The chain links TRBV3-1 to TRBJ2-3, with unresolved D. Germline values: CDR1 LGHDT, CDR2 YNNKEL (reference sequence). The CDR3 contains 18 residues. The CDR3 bases are TGTGTCAGCAGCCAAGGACCCTTGGGCTGGGGTTCGACAGATACGCAGTATTTT. The encoded protein is CVSSQGPLGWGSTDTQYF.

This clonotype was counted between two and nine times. The chain has TRBV29-1 and TRBJ2-3, with D possibly matching TRBD1 (6 bases). The CDR3 has 14 residues. Trimming pared 1 base from V and 1 base from J, leaving 9 bases between. Germline CDR1 is SQVTM and CDR2 is ANQGSEA. The CDR3 nucleotides read TGCAGCGTTGAAGGGACAGCTGGCACAGATACGCAGTATTTT. Translating it yields CSVEGTAGTDTQYF.

This clonotype has a handful of counts. The rearrangement links TRBV15 to TRBJ2-1; TRBD2 might be the D (7 bases). CDR1 and CDR2 (germline): LNHNV, YYDKDF (reference sequence). V was pared by 0 bases and J by 2 bases, with 14 bases between. This CDR3 is built from 17 residues. In DNA form, the CDR3 reads TGTGCCACCAGCAGAGATCGGGGGGCCACCGCCTACAATGAGCAGTTCTTC. Its protein product is CATSRDRGATAYNEQFF.

The chain joins TRBV20-1 to TRBJ2-3; D unclear. Trimming left V 3 bases short and J 3 bases short, with 10 bases between. CDR3 length: 13 residues. The germline gives CDR1 DFQATT, CDR2 SNEGSKA (reference sequence). The CDR3: CSARAAPTDTQYF. For the CDR3, the DNA is TGCAGTGCTAGGGCAGCTCCTACAGATACGCAGTATTTT.